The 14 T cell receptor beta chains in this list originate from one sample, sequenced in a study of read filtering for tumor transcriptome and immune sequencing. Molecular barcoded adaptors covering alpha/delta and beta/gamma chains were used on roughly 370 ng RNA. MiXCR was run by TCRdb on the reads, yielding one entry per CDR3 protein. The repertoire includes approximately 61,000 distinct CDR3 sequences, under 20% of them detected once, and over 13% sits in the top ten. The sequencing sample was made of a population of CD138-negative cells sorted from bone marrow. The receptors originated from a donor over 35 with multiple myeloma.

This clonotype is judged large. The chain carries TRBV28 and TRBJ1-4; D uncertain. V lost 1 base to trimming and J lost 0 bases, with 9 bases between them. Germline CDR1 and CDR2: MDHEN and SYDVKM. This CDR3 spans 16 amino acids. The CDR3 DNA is TGTGCCAGCAGTTTATACGGTATCGCAACTAATGAAAAACTGTTTTTT. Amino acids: CASSLYGIATNEKLFF.

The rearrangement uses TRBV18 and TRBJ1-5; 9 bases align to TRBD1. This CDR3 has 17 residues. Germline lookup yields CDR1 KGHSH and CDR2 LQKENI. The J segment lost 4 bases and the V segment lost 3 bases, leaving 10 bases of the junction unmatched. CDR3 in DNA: TGTGCCAGCTCACCCAACCAGGCCGGGACAGGGAATCAGCCCCAGCATTTT. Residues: CASSPNQAGTGNQPQHF.

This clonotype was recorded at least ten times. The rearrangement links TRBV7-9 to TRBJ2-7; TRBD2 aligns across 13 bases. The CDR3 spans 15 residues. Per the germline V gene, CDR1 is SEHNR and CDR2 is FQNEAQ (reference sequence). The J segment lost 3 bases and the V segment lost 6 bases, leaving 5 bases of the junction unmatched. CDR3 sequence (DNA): TGTGCCAGCAGTGGACTAGCGGGAGCATACTACGAGCAGTACTTC. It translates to CASSGLAGAYYEQYF.

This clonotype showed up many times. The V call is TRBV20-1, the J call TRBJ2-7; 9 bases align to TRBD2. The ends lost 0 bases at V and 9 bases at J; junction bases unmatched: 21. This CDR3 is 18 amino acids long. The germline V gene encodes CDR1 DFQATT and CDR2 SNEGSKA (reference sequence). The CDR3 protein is CSAREGGSSGTPTRPQYF. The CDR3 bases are TGCAGTGCTAGAGAAGGAGGCTCTAGCGGGACTCCTACGAGACCGCAGTACTTC.

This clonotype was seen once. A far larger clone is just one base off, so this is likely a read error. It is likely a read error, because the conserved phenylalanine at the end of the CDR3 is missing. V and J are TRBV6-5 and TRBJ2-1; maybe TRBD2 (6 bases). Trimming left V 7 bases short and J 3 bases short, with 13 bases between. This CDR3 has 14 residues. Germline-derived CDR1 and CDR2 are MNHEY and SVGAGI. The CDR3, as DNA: TGTGCCAGCAAGGATAGCGGAATCTACAATGAGCAGTTCCTC. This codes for CASKDSGIYNEQFL.

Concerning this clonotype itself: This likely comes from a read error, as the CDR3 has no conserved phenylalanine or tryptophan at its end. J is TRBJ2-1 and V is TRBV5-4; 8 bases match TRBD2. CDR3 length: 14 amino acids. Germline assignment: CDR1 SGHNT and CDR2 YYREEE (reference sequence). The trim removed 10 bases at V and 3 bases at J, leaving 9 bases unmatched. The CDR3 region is CAGTLAGLYNEQFS. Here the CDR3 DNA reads TGTGCCGGCACCTTAGCGGGGCTCTACAATGAGCAGTTCTCC.

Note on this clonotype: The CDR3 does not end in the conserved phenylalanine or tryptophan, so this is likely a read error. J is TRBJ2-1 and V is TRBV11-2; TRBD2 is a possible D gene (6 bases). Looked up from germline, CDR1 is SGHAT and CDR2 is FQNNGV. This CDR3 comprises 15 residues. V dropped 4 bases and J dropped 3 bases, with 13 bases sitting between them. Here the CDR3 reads CASSSGGFGYNEQFL. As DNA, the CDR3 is TGTGCCAGCAGCTCCGGGGGTTTTGGCTACAATGAGCAGTTCCTC.

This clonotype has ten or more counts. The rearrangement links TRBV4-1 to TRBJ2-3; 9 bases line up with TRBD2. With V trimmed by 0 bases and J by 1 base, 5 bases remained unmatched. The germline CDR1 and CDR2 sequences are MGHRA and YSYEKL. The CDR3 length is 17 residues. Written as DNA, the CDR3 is TGCGCCAGCAGCCAAGATCGGTGGACTAGCGGCACAGATACGCAGTATTTT. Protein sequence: CASSQDRWTSGTDTQYF.

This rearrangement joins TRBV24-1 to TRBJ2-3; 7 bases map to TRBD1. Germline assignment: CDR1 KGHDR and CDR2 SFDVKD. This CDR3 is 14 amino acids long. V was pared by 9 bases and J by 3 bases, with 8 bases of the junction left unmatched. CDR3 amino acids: CATGTALGTDTQYF. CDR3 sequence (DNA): TGTGCCACCGGGACAGCGTTAGGGACAGATACGCAGTATTTT.

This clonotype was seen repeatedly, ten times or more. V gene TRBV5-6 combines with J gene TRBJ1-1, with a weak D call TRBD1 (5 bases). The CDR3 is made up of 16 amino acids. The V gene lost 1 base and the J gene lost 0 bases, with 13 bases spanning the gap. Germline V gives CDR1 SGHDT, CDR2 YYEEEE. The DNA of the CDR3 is TGTGCCAGCAGCTTGTGGGCCCGGGGGATGAACACTGAAGCTTTCTTT. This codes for CASSLWARGMNTEAFF.

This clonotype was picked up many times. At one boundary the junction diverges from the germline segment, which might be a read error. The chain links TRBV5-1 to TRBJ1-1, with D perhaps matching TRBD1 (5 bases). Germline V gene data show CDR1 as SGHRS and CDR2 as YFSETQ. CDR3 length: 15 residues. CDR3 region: CASSLGGTVNTEAFF. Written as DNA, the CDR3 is TGTGCCAGCAGCCTGGGGGGGACGGTGAACACTGAAGCTTTCTTT.

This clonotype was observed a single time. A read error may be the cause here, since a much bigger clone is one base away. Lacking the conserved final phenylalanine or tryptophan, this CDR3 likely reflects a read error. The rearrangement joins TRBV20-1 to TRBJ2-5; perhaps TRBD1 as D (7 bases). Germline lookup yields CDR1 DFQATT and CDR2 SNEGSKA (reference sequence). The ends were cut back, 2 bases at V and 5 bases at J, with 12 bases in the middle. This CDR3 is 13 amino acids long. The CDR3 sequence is CSARQGGLETQYL. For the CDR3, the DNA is TGCAGTGCTAGACAGGGGGGTTTGGAGACCCAGTACCTC.

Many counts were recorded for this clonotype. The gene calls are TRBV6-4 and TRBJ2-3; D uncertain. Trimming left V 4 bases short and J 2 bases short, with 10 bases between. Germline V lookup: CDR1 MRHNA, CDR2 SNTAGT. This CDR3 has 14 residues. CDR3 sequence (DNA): TGTGCCAGCAGTGTATCCGTAAACACAGATACGCAGTATTTT. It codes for CASSVSVNTDTQYF.

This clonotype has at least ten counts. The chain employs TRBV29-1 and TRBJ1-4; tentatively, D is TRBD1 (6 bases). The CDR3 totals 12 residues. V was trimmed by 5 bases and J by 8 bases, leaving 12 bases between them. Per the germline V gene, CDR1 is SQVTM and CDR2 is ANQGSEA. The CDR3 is CSVRTAHEKLFF. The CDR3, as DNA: TGCAGCGTTCGGACAGCCCACGAAAAACTGTTTTTT. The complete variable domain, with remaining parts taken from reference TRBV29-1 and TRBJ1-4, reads SAVISQKPSRDICQRGTSLTIQCQVDSQVTMMFWYRQQPGQSLTLIATANQGSEATYESGFVIDKFPISRPNLTFSTLTVSNMSPEDSSIYLCSVRTAHEKLFFGSGTQLSVL.